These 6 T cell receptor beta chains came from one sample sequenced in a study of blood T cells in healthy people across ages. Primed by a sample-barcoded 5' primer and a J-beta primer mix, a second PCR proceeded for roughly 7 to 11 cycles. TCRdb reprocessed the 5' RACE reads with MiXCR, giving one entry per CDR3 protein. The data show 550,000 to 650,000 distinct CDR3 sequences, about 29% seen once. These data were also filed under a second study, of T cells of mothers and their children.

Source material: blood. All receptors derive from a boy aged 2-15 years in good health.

This CDR3 reads CSVELPNKGETQYF. The DNA of the CDR3 is TGCAGCGTTGAGCTCCCTAATAAAGGAGAGACCCAGTACTTC. This chain uses TRBV29-1 with TRBJ2-5, with D hard to call. Trimming took 3 bases from V and 4 from J, leaving 15 bases between them. The CDR3 sequence is 14 residues long. The V gene's germline CDR1 is SQVTM and CDR2 ANQGSEA.

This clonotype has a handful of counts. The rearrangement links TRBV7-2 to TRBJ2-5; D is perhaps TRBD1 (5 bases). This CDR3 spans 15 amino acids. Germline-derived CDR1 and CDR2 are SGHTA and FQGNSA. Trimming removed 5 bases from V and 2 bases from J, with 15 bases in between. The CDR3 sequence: CASSARVELQETQYF. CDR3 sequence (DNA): TGTGCCAGCAGCGCCAGGGTTGAATTACAAGAGACCCAGTACTTC.

Written as DNA, the CDR3 is TGTGCCAGCAGTTTACGGACAGGTAACTCCAATGAGCAGTTCTTC. Protein: CASSLRTGNSNEQFF. The J gene is TRBJ2-5, the V gene TRBV12-3 or TRBV12-4, with 7 bases aligning to TRBD1. The J call may be mistaken, given a closer DNA end match to TRBJ2-1. The CDR3 loop spans 15 amino acids.

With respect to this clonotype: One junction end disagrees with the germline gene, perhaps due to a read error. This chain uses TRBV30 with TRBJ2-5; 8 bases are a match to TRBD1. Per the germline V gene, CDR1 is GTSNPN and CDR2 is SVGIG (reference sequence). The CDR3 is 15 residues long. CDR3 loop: CAGSDHRGLQETQYF. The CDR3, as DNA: TGTGCCGGGAGTGATCACAGGGGGTTGCAAGAGACCCAGTACTTC.

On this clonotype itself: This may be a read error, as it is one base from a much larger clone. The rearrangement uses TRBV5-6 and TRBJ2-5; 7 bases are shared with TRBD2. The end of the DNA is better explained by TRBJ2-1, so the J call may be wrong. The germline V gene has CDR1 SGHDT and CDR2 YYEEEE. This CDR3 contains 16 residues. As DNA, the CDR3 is TGTGTCAGCAGCTTAGGAGTACGGGAGGACTACAATGAGCAGTTCTTC. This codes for CVSSLGVREDYNEQFF.

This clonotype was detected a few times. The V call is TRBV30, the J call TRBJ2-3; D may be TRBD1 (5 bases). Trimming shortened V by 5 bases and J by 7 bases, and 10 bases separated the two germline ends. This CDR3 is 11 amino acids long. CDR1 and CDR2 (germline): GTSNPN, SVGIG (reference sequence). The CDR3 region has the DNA TGTGCCTGGTGGACATCCTATACGCAGTATTTT. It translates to CAWWTSYTQYF. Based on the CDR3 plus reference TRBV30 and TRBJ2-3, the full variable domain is SQTIHQWPATLVQPVGSPLSLECTVEGTSNPNLYWYRQAAGRGLQLLFYSVGIGQISSEVPQNLSASRPQDRQFILSSKKLLLSDSGFYLCAWWTSYTQYFGPGTRLTVL.